This TCR beta chain was found in a study of glioma-infiltrating T cells after dendritic cell vaccination. Study information: Treatment, given 2003 to 2012, was autologous tumor lysate-pulsed dendritic cell vaccination.

The CDR3 length is 14 residues. J was trimmed by 4 bases and V by 6 bases; bases with no gene match: 5. Germline CDR1 and CDR2: SNHLY and FYNNEI. Clones were read by immunoSEQ multiplex PCR, and TCRdb kept only the in-frame ones, dropping some. The repertoire consists of about 38,000 clones, with almost 85% occurring once and the leading ten covering approximately 7.8%. The chain is built from TRBV2 and TRBJ2-2, with 7 bases matching TRBD1. This receptor was identified in a human donor with glioblastoma. Sequenced here: blood, sampled before dendritic cell vaccination. CDR3 in DNA: TGTGCCAGCAGGACAGGGCAGGGCACCGGGGAGCTGTTTTTT. This gives the protein CASRTGQGTGELFF.